The 21 T cell receptor beta chains presented below share a single source sample, sequenced in a study of a mutant IDH1 vaccine in newly diagnosed glioma. The data were produced by immunoSEQ multiplex PCR, yet TCRdb's version contains in-frame clones alone and is incomplete. The sample has tens of thousands of clones; less than 85% are singletons. Their cognate antigens are unknown. Time point denoted: week 47, end of study. Doses of 300 ug of mutant IDH1 20-mer peptide were given with topical imiquimod. This specimen consisted of PBMCs, obtained from a glioma patient whose treatment included an IDH1 peptide vaccine. These TCRs come from a man in his late teens or twenties with glioma. Some clones in this sample may be carry-over from other donors' samples.

This clone has a single count. The V call is TRBV5-1, the J call TRBJ1-2, with D possibly matching TRBD1 (5 bases). Trimming pared 0 bases from V and 4 bases from J, leaving 10 bases between. The CDR3 is 14 amino acids. The germline V gene has CDR1 SGHRS and CDR2 YFSETQ. This CDR3 reads CASSLVDSVYGYTF. Here the CDR3 DNA reads TGCGCCAGCAGCTTGGTTGACAGCGTCTATGGCTACACCTTC.

The CDR3 is CASSIGRVRTEAFF. The CDR3 bases are TGTGCCAGTAGTATTGGCAGGGTGAGGACTGAAGCTTTCTTT. The rearrangement uses TRBV19 and TRBJ1-1, with a tentative D call TRBD1 (5 bases). Per germline, CDR1 LNHDA and CDR2 SQIVND (reference sequence). The V end was cut by 3 bases, the J end by 5 bases, with 13 bases between. This CDR3 region has 14 residues.

This chain uses TRBV7-8 with TRBJ1-6; D is ambiguous. The CDR3 contains 14 residues. V was cut by 6 bases and J by 1 base, with 7 bases left in between. Per germline, CDR1 SGHVS and CDR2 FQNEAQ. The CDR3 is CASRDGSYNSPLHF. The CDR3 DNA follows: TGTGCCAGCAGGGATGGGTCCTATAATTCACCCCTCCACTTT.

The chain joins TRBV5-1 to TRBJ2-7; D is possibly TRBD1 (6 bases). Germline V CDR1 and CDR2: SGHRS, YFSETQ. The V and J ends lost 4 bases and 5 bases respectively, with 19 bases between them. The CDR3 is 15 residues long. The CDR3 region has the DNA TGCGCCAGCAGCCCGTCCATGGGGGCCTTCGACGAGCAGTACTTC. Protein sequence: CASSPSMGAFDEQYF.

This rearrangement joins TRBV29-1 to TRBJ1-5; no firm D call. The CDR3 runs 12 residues. Germline V lookup: CDR1 SQVTM, CDR2 ANQGSEA. Trimming shortened V by 6 bases and J by 3 bases, and 9 bases separated the two germline ends. CDR3 region: CSVSVSNQPQHF. The CDR3 DNA reads TGCAGCGTGTCAGTATCCAATCAGCCCCAGCATTTT.

This clone was counted only a few times. The chain combines TRBV5-6 with TRBJ1-4; D not resolved. This CDR3 region has 12 residues. Germline V lookup: CDR1 SGHDT, CDR2 YYEEEE. The V and J ends lost 1 base and 6 bases respectively, with 4 bases between them. The CDR3 loop is CASSLIDEKLFF. As DNA, the CDR3 is TGTGCCAGCAGCTTGATAGATGAAAAACTGTTTTTT. Combining the CDR3 with reference TRBV5-6 and TRBJ1-4 gives the whole variable domain DAGVTQSPTHLIKTRGQQVTLRCSPKSGHDTVSWYQQALGQGPQFIFQYYEEEERQRGNFPDRFSGHQFPNYSSELNVNALLLGDSALYLCASSLIDEKLFFGSGTQLSVL.

The V and J genes are TRBV19 and TRBJ1-1; 7 bases agree with TRBD1. The CDR3 runs 16 residues. Germline values: CDR1 LNHDA, CDR2 SQIVND (reference sequence). Unmatched junction bases numbered 12, after V lost 7 bases and J lost 1 base. CDR3 DNA: TGTGCCAGTAAGGGTCTTAAGACAGGGAGGAACACTGAAGCTTTCTTT. Its translation: CASKGLKTGRNTEAFF.

The chain joins TRBV2 to TRBJ1-2; D possibly corresponds to TRBD1 (6 bases). The V end lost 7 bases, the J end lost 4 bases, and 16 bases lay between the germline ends. The germline V gene encodes CDR1 SNHLY and CDR2 FYNNEI. This CDR3 has 14 residues. Written as DNA, the CDR3 is TGTGCCAGCACCCCGATGGACAGACTCTATGGCTACACCTTC. It translates to CASTPMDRLYGYTF.

This rearrangement joins TRBV11-2 to TRBJ1-4; TRBD1 agrees at 10 bases. Losses at the gene ends were 4 bases for V and 8 bases for J; bases not matched to a gene: 4. The CDR3 loop spans 14 amino acids. The germline CDR1 and CDR2 sequences are SGHAT and FQNNGV. CDR3 loop: CASSSGQGNEKLFF. In DNA form, the CDR3 reads TGTGCCAGCAGCTCGGGACAGGGGAACGAAAAACTGTTTTTT.

This clone was seen only once. J is TRBJ1-1 and V is TRBV30; D ambiguous. Germline CDR1 reads GTSNPN; CDR2 reads SVGIG (reference sequence). V lost 0 bases and J 0 bases, leaving 5 bases between the germline ends. CDR3 length: 13 residues. The CDR3 region is CAWSVSMNTEAFF. The CDR3 nucleotides are TGTGCCTGGAGTGTTTCGATGAACACTGAAGCTTTCTTT.

The chain combines TRBV4-3 with TRBJ1-2; weak D call: TRBD1 (5 bases). Germline V gives CDR1 LGHNA, CDR2 YSLEER. V shed 0 bases and J shed 4 bases, with 12 bases lying between them. The CDR3 runs to 15 residues. CDR3 loop: CASSQEVGPFYGYTF. DNA for the CDR3: TGCGCCAGCAGCCAAGAAGTGGGACCTTTCTATGGCTACACCTTC.

V gene TRBV30 combines with J gene TRBJ2-6; D possibly uses TRBD1 or TRBD2 (5 bases each). Trimming took 2 bases from V and 2 from J, leaving 7 bases between them. The CDR3 spans 14 residues. Germline CDR1 reads GTSNPN; CDR2 reads SVGIG (reference sequence). CDR3 nucleotide sequence: TGTGCCTGGAGTCAGGGAGCTGGGGCCAACGTCCTGACTTTC. This sequence encodes CAWSQGAGANVLTF.

The chain recombines TRBV14 with TRBJ1-4; the D gene is possibly TRBD1 (6 bases). With 5 bases removed from V and 8 bases from J, the gap between germline ends came to 18 bases. Germline V lookup: CDR1 SGHDN, CDR2 FVKESK. This CDR3 spans 15 amino acids. Here the CDR3 reads CASSTTGTRREKLFF. CDR3 DNA sequence: TGTGCCAGCAGCACAACCGGGACAAGGCGGGAAAAACTGTTTTTT. Full variable domain (rest looked up from reference TRBV14 and TRBJ1-4): EAGVTQFPSHSVIEKGQTVTLRCDPISGHDNLYWYRRVMGKEIKFLLHFVKESKQDESGMPNNRFLAERTGGTYSTLKVQPAELEDSGVYFCASSTTGTRREKLFFGSGTQLSVL.

V and J are TRBV6-5 and TRBJ1-5, with D tentatively TRBD1 (5 bases). This CDR3 is 13 amino acids long. Deletions cut 4 bases from V and 8 bases from J, with 12 bases between. Germline assignment: CDR1 MNHEY and CDR2 SVGAGI. CDR3 DNA: TGTGCCAGCAGTTCCGGGACCGGGGAGCCCCAGCATTTT. Translated, it gives CASSSGTGEPQHF.

As DNA, the CDR3 is TGTGCCTGGATGTATGAGGATGGGAGCTCCTACGAGCAGTACTTC. Translation: CAWMYEDGSSYEQYF. The V and J genes are TRBV30 and TRBJ2-7; possible D gene TRBD2, 5 bases. Per germline, CDR1 GTSNPN and CDR2 SVGIG (reference sequence). This CDR3 region has 15 residues. Trimming left V 4 bases short and J 0 bases short, with 16 bases between.

The chain couples TRBV9 to TRBJ1-1; D is unresolved. The CDR3 contains 16 residues. Germline loops: CDR1 SGDLS, CDR2 YYNGEE. V shed 0 bases and J shed 2 bases, with 14 bases lying between them. CDR3 nucleotide sequence: TGTGCCAGCAGCGTAGACGACACCCCCGGTAACACTGAAGCTTTCTTT. Residues: CASSVDDTPGNTEAFF.

This clone showed up just once. V and J are TRBV19 and TRBJ1-5; no clear D gene. V was shortened by 2 bases and J by 8 bases, with 13 bases between the two germline ends. This CDR3 is built from 14 residues. CDR1 LNHDA and CDR2 SQIVND come from the germline V gene (reference sequence). The CDR3 bases are TGTGCCAGTAGTATAACGTCCGGGAGGGAGCCCCAGCATTTT. It specifies CASSITSGREPQHF.

This chain connects TRBV5-1 to TRBJ1-1; possibly TRBD1 for D (5 bases). Trimming took 1 base from V and 0 from J, leaving 13 bases between them. From germline, CDR1 is SGHRS and CDR2 YFSETQ. The CDR3 has 16 residues. The CDR3 DNA reads TGCGCCAGCAGCTTGAGACAGCCCCGCATGAACACTGAAGCTTTCTTT. Amino acid sequence: CASSLRQPRMNTEAFF.

This clone came up once. CDR3 region: CASSEYKWRMTEAFF. CDR3 DNA sequence: TGTGCCAGCAGTGAATATAAGTGGAGGATGACCGAAGCTTTCTTT. The chain joins TRBV25-1 to TRBJ1-1, with D unclear. Trimming took 0 bases from V and 8 from J, leaving 16 bases between them. This CDR3 contains 15 residues. Looked up from germline, CDR1 is MGHDK and CDR2 is SYGVNS.

The V call is TRBV6-5, the J call TRBJ1-4; D unresolved. The CDR3 runs to 13 residues. The germline V and J ends were trimmed by 5 bases and 4 bases, with 8 bases remaining between them. Germline values: CDR1 MNHEY, CDR2 SVGAGI. The CDR3 here is CASSRGRNEKLFF. The CDR3 coding sequence is TGTGCCAGCAGTCGGGGTCGTAATGAAAAACTGTTTTTT.

This clone was seen only a few times. This chain links TRBV28 with TRBJ2-7; D possibly uses TRBD1 or TRBD2 (5 bases each). Germline-derived CDR1 and CDR2 are MDHEN and SYDVKM. Trimming took 6 bases from V and 0 from J, leaving 12 bases between them. The CDR3 is 14 residues long. The CDR3 DNA follows: TGTGCCAGCAGGATCGGGACGCCCTCCTACGAGCAGTACTTC. It codes for CASRIGTPSYEQYF.